A single sample gave rise to the 2 T cell receptor beta chains below, sequenced in a study of blood T cell repertoires in COVID-19. Libraries were prepared by immunoSEQ multiplex PCR; TCRdb keeps only in-frame clonotypes and omits some of them. The sample has over 60,000 clones; around 87% are singletons. The source material was peripheral blood. Receptor source: a man aged 70-80 years with acute or convalescent COVID-19.

The CDR3 loop reads CASSLAPASGNNEQFF. The CDR3 DNA reads TGCGCCAGCAGCTTGGCCCCGGCTAGCGGGAACAATGAGCAGTTCTTC. The chain combines TRBV5-1 with TRBJ2-1; TRBD2 matches at 9 bases. J lost 5 bases, V lost 0 bases, and 6 bases had no gene match. The CDR3 consists of 16 residues. CDR1 is SGHRS, CDR2 YFSETQ, per germline.

This chain connects TRBV5-6 to TRBJ1-1; D unresolved. CDR1 and CDR2 from the germline V gene are SGHDT and YYEEEE. Trimming left V 6 bases short and J 0 bases short, with 6 bases between. The CDR3 has 12 residues. Written as DNA, the CDR3 is TGTGCCAGCATGCGGGTGAACACTGAAGCTTTCTTT. Translated: CASMRVNTEAFF.